This T cell receptor beta chain appears in the sequencing data of a study of chemoradiotherapy in HPV16-positive cancers. The germline gives CDR1 LGHNA, CDR2 YNFKEQ. The CDR3 contains 15 residues. V lost 0 bases and J 2 bases, leaving 10 bases between the germline ends. Concerning this clone itself: What it binds is not known.

Study-level points and caveats: HPV-specific T cells were functionally defined from only a couple of HPV16-positive patients. For HPV16-positive patients, expanding HPV-responsive T cells associated with longer recurrence-free survival.

TCRdb's table, derived via immunoSEQ multiplex PCR, lists solely in-frame clones and lacks some. The sample has tens of thousands of clones, 70% to 90% seen once. The V and J genes are TRBV4-2 and TRBJ1-1, with D uncertain. The sample in question was blood, obtained from a patient who underwent chemoradiotherapy. This receptor was obtained from a human donor with HPV-associated anogenital cancer. CDR3 amino acids: CASSQETVLNTEAFF. The CDR3 nucleotides are TGTGCCAGCAGCCAAGAAACAGTTCTAAACACTGAAGCTTTCTTT.